The rows below give T cell receptor beta chains drawn from one sample of a study of OX40 agonist ivuxolimab in advanced cancers. The protocol was immunoSEQ multiplex PCR, while the TCRdb copy is restricted to in-frame clones and leaves out a portion. The sample has around 70,000 clones; just under 85% are singletons. The sequencing here drew on CD4+ or CD8+ T cells sorted from blood, taken in a trial of the OX40 agonist ivuxolimab. Every receptor here comes from an adult with an advanced solid tumor such as melanoma, head and neck, liver or kidney cancer. The CDR3 runs from the conserved cysteine through the conserved F or W. Each record gives: D gene, J gene, CDR3 length, clone size, V gene, CDR3 protein, CDR3 DNA. The D gene is left open where the match is weak. A row's size may be missing; if present it is once, few, many or a size class.

D: TRBD1
J: TRBJ1-3
length: 16
size: NA
V: TRBV27
CDR3: CASRRQGVGSGNTIYF
DNA: TGTGCCAGCAGGAGACAGGGGGTAGGCTCTGGAAACACCATATATTTT

D: TRBD1
J: TRBJ2-1
length: 14
size: NA
V: TRBV11-2
CDR3: CASSVTTGSNEQFF
DNA: TGTGCCAGCAGCGTCACGACAGGGTCCAATGAGCAGTTCTTC

D: NA
J: TRBJ1-1
length: 13
size: NA
V: TRBV5-3
CDR3: CARKVRARTEAFF
DNA: TGTGCCAGAAAAGTGAGGGCGCGAACTGAAGCTTTCTTT

D: NA
J: TRBJ2-1
length: 12
size: once
V: TRBV2
CDR3: CASSDLYNEQFF
DNA: TGTGCCAGCAGTGACTTGTACAATGAGCAGTTCTTC

D: NA
J: TRBJ2-5
length: 11
size: NA
V: TRBV6-6
CDR3: CASSSRETQYF
DNA: TGTGCCAGCAGTTCCAGAGAGACCCAGTACTTC

D: NA
J: TRBJ2-7
length: 12
size: NA
V: TRBV6-1
CDR3: CASSRGYYEQYF
DNA: TGTGCCAGCAGCAGAGGATACTACGAGCAGTACTTC

D: TRBD2
J: TRBJ2-4
length: 15
size: NA
V: TRBV25-1
CDR3: CASSEGGEAKNIQYF
DNA: TGTGCCAGCAGTGAGGGGGGGGAAGCCAAAAACATTCAGTACTTC

D: NA
J: TRBJ2-7
length: 16
size: NA
V: TRBV9
CDR3: CASSVGFATVSYEQYF
DNA: TGTGCCAGCAGCGTAGGGTTCGCCACGGTGAGCTACGAGCAGTACTTC

D: NA
J: TRBJ2-1
length: 14
size: NA
V: TRBV27
CDR3: CASARGGSYNEQFF
DNA: TGTGCCAGCGCGAGGGGCGGATCCTACAATGAGCAGTTCTTC

D: TRBD1
J: TRBJ2-6
length: 17
size: few
V: TRBV4-1
CDR3: CASSRGTGNSGANVLTF
DNA: TGCGCCAGCAGCCGGGGGACAGGGAACTCTGGGGCCAACGTCCTGACTTTC

D: TRBD2
J: TRBJ2-1
length: 16
size: NA
V: TRBV5-1
CDR3: CASSLGLAGGNNEQFF
DNA: TGCGCCAGCAGCTTGGGACTAGCGGGAGGAAACAATGAGCAGTTCTTC

D: TRBD2
J: TRBJ2-1
length: 17
size: NA
V: TRBV7-2
CDR3: CASNPRTSGVSYNEQFF
DNA: TGTGCCAGCAACCCGCGGACTAGCGGGGTCTCCTACAATGAGCAGTTCTTC

D: NA
J: TRBJ1-2
length: 13
size: once
V: TRBV5-1
CDR3: CASSLVREYGYTF
DNA: TGCGCCAGCAGCTTGGTCAGGGAGTATGGCTACACCTTC

D: NA
J: TRBJ1-2
length: 13
size: NA
V: TRBV7-2
CDR3: CASSLEALTGYTF
DNA: TGTGCCAGCAGCTTAGAGGCGTTGACCGGCTACACCTTC

D: TRBD2
J: TRBJ2-5
length: 17
size: NA
V: TRBV5-1
CDR3: CASSLVGTSGSGETQYF
DNA: TGCGCCAGCAGCTTGGTCGGGACTAGCGGATCTGGGGAGACCCAGTACTTC

D: TRBD1
J: TRBJ1-2
length: 14
size: NA
V: TRBV19
CDR3: CASNPGQGLYGYTF
DNA: TGTGCCAGTAATCCGGGACAGGGACTCTATGGCTACACCTTC

D: TRBD2
J: TRBJ2-7
length: 17
size: NA
V: TRBV7-9
CDR3: CASSSRTSGGVSYEQYF
DNA: TGTGCCAGCAGCTCCAGGACTAGCGGGGGGGTGTCCTACGAGCAGTACTTC

D: NA
J: TRBJ1-5
length: 13
size: NA
V: TRBV12-2
CDR3: CASRFCSNQPQHF
DNA: TGTGCAAGTCGCTTCTGTAGCAATCAGCCCCAGCATTTT

D: NA
J: TRBJ2-1
length: 16
size: once
V: TRBV10-1
CDR3: CASSESRQESYNEQFF
DNA: TGCGCCAGCAGTGAGTCCCGACAGGAATCCTACAATGAGCAGTTCTTC

D: TRBD1
J: TRBJ2-5
length: 15
size: NA
V: TRBV6-1
CDR3: CASDLTGGRQETQYF
DNA: TGTGCCAGCGACTTGACAGGGGGGAGGCAAGAGACCCAGTACTTC

D: TRBD2
J: TRBJ2-2
length: 14
size: few
V: TRBV2
CDR3: CASSGLAGTGELFF
DNA: TGTGCCAGCAGCGGACTAGCAGGGACCGGGGAGCTGTTTTTT

D: TRBD2
J: TRBJ2-4
length: 19
size: NA
V: TRBV4-2
CDR3: CASSQRLAGEGLAKNIQYF
DNA: TGTGCCAGCAGCCAACGTCTAGCGGGAGAGGGATTAGCCAAAAACATTCAGTACTTC

D: NA
J: TRBJ2-7
length: 13
size: once
V: TRBV5-5
CDR3: CASSLVSRYEQYF
DNA: TGTGCCAGCAGCTTGGTTTCCCGTTACGAGCAGTACTTC

D: NA
J: TRBJ2-1
length: 15
size: NA
V: TRBV5-1
CDR3: CANSSGATSYNEQFF
DNA: TGCGCCAACAGCTCAGGGGCTACCTCATACAATGAGCAGTTCTTC

D: TRBD1
J: TRBJ1-1
length: 15
size: NA
V: TRBV5-1
CDR3: CASKQGSQVNTEAFF
DNA: TGCGCCAGCAAACAGGGGAGTCAGGTGAACACTGAAGCTTTCTTT

D: TRBD2
J: TRBJ2-1
length: 17
size: NA
V: TRBV10-3
CDR3: CAISRTSGRANRVEQFF
DNA: TGTGCCATCAGCAGGACTAGCGGGAGGGCCAATCGCGTTGAGCAGTTCTTC

D: NA
J: TRBJ2-2
length: 14
size: once
V: TRBV5-1
CDR3: CASSLSPSTGELFF
DNA: TGCGCCAGCAGCTTGTCTCCTAGCACCGGGGAGCTGTTTTTT

D: NA
J: TRBJ2-2
length: 15
size: NA
V: TRBV27
CDR3: CASSHRDTNTGELFF
DNA: TGTGCCAGCAGTCACCGGGACACCAACACCGGGGAGCTGTTTTTT

D: TRBD1
J: TRBJ1-1
length: 13
size: few
V: TRBV19
CDR3: CASCWSRGTEAFF
DNA: TGTGCCAGTTGTTGGAGCAGGGGGACTGAAGCTTTCTTT

D: NA
J: TRBJ1-5
length: 13
size: once
V: TRBV6-1
CDR3: CASSAFSNQPQHF
DNA: TGTGCCAGCAGTGCATTTAGCAATCAGCCCCAGCATTTT

D: TRBD2
J: TRBJ2-3
length: 16
size: NA
V: TRBV7-3
CDR3: CASSLDTGGSTDTQYF
DNA: TGTGCCAGCAGCTTAGACACGGGGGGGAGCACAGATACGCAGTATTTT

D: TRBD1
J: TRBJ1-4
length: 15
size: NA
V: TRBV4-1
CDR3: CASSRGQGTNEKLFF
DNA: TGCGCCAGCAGCCGAGGACAGGGTACTAATGAAAAACTGTTTTTT

D: TRBD2
J: TRBJ2-5
length: 14
size: NA
V: TRBV5-1
CDR3: CASSTSGMEETQYF
DNA: TGCGCCAGCAGCACGAGCGGGATGGAAGAGACCCAGTACTTC

D: TRBD2
J: TRBJ2-7
length: 17
size: once
V: TRBV5-4
CDR3: CASSPAPLAGSSYEQYF
DNA: TGTGCCAGCAGCCCCGCCCCACTAGCGGGGTCCTCCTACGAGCAGTACTTC

D: NA
J: TRBJ2-7
length: 14
size: NA
V: TRBV2
CDR3: CASGAGTAPYEQYF
DNA: TGTGCCAGCGGTGCGGGGACGGCCCCCTACGAGCAGTACTTC